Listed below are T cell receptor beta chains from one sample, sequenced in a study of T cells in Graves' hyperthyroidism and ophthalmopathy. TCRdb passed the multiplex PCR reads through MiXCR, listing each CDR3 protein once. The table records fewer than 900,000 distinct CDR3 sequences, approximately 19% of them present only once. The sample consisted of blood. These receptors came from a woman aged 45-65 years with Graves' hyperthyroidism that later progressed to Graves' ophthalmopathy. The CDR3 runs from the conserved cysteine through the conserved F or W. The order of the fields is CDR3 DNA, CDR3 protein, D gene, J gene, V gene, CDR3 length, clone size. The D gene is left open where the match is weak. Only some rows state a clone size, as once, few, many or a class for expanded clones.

TGTGCCAGCAGTCCATACCGGGGGACAGTCTATGGCTACACCTTC	CASSPYRGTVYGYTF	TRBD1	TRBJ1-2	TRBV27	15	.
TGTGCCCGGAGGGAACCGTGGGGGGGAAGGGCCCTCCACTTT	CARREPWGGRALHF	.	TRBJ1-6	TRBV30	14	.
TGTGCCAGCAGCCAGCGGCGGGTGCTCTCCAAAAACATTCAGTACTTC	CASSQRRVLSKNIQYF	.	TRBJ2-4	TRBV11-2	16	few
TGCAGTGCTTATAACCGGGACAGGGGCGCTGAAGCTTTCTTT	CSAYNRDRGAEAFF	TRBD1	TRBJ1-1	TRBV20-1	14	few
TGTGCCAGCAGCTTAGTACCAGGGCCAAACACCGGGGAGCTGTTTTTT	CASSLVPGPNTGELFF	.	TRBJ2-2	TRBV7-6	16	few
TGCGCCAGCAGCTCTCTCAGGGAAGCGAACACTGAAGCTTTCTTT	CASSSLREANTEAFF	.	TRBJ1-1	TRBV5-1	15	many
TGCGCCAGCAGTGAAGGGCAGGTCACCGGGGAGCTGTTTTTT	CASSEGQVTGELFF	.	TRBJ2-2	TRBV10-2	14	few
TGTGCCAGCAGCCCTTCCCGGGACAGGGCCCACTCCTACGAGCAGTACTTC	CASSPSRDRAHSYEQYF	TRBD1	TRBJ2-7	TRBV9	17	.
TGTGCCAGCAGCCACGGGTCTAGCGGCCAAGAGACCCAGTACTTC	CASSHGSSGQETQYF	TRBD2	TRBJ2-5	TRBV12-3/TRBV12-4	15	.
TGTGCCAGCAGTTCAGGGACAGGGCCGGTGGAGACCCAGTACTTC	CASSSGTGPVETQYF	TRBD1	TRBJ2-5	TRBV28	15	many
TGTGCCACCAGATCCGGGACAGCCACCGGGGAGCTGTTTTTT	CATRSGTATGELFF	TRBD1	TRBJ2-2	TRBV25-1	14	.
TGCGCCAGCAGCTATTCAGGGAGCCCCGGGGAGCTGTTTTTT	CASSYSGSPGELFF	.	TRBJ2-2	TRBV5-1	14	many
TGTGCCAGCAGTCCCGGGACAGGGTATGGCAATGAGCAGTTCTTC	CASSPGTGYGNEQFF	TRBD1	TRBJ2-1	TRBV11-1	15	.
TGTGCCAGTCGAGTGGGGGGGAAGGGCAATCAGCCCCAGCATTTT	CASRVGGKGNQPQHF	.	TRBJ1-5	TRBV2	15	many
TGTGCCAGCAGCGTAGCGGGAAGTCGGAACACTGAAGCTTTCTTT	CASSVAGSRNTEAFF	.	TRBJ1-1	TRBV9	15	few
TGTGCCAGTAGTATAGACGCGGGACAAAACACCGGGGAGCTGTTTTTT	CASSIDAGQNTGELFF	.	TRBJ2-2	TRBV19	16	.
TGCAGTGCTAGAGCGACAGGGATCTATGGCTACACCTTC	CSARATGIYGYTF	TRBD1	TRBJ1-2	TRBV20-1	13	few
TGTGCCAGCAGCCCCGGGGCAGCCAACCCACCCTACGAGCAGTACTTC	CASSPGAANPPYEQYF	.	TRBJ2-7	TRBV6-2/TRBV6-3	16	.
TGTGCCAGCAGCATACAGAACACTGAAGCTTTCTTT	CASSIQNTEAFF	.	TRBJ1-1	TRBV5-5	12	many
TGTGCCGTATACTATGGCTACACCTTC	CAVYYGYTF	.	TRBJ1-2	TRBV19	9	few
TGTGCCAGCAGCGCCCCACCTCGGACAGCCGCCTCTAACTATGGCTACACCTTC	CASSAPPRTAASNYGYTF	.	TRBJ1-2	TRBV11-3	18	many
TGCAGCGTGGTTGAGGAGGTGGGGTGGGGCTATGGCTACACCTTC	CSVVEEVGWGYGYTF	.	TRBJ1-2	TRBV29-1	15	many
TGTGCCAGCAGGCCTAATCCAGGAAATGAGCAGTTCTTC	CASRPNPGNEQFF	.	TRBJ2-1	TRBV12-3/TRBV12-4	13	few
TGTGCCAGCAGTTACTCAGGACAGCACTATGGCTACACCTTC	CASSYSGQHYGYTF	.	TRBJ1-2	TRBV6-5	14	few
TGTGCCAGCAGCCCACGGACTAGCGGGGGTTTCAGGGGATACGAGCAGTACTTC	CASSPRTSGGFRGYEQYF	TRBD2	TRBJ2-7	TRBV7-6	18	.
TGTGCCAGCAACCGGGACATCGTCACAGATACGCAGTATTTT	CASNRDIVTDTQYF	.	TRBJ2-3	TRBV9	14	.
TGTGCCAGCTCAAGGGACAGCGGAGAGACCCAGTACTTC	CASSRDSGETQYF	TRBD1	TRBJ2-5	TRBV18	13	many
TGTGCCAGCAGTTACTCGAGTGGAGGAGAGGAAAAACTGTTTTTT	CASSYSSGGEEKLFF	.	TRBJ1-4	TRBV6-5	15	few
TGTGCCAGCAGCCCTGACGGGGTAGGCCAAGAGACCCAGTACTTC	CASSPDGVGQETQYF	.	TRBJ2-5	TRBV6-2/TRBV6-3	15	.
TGTGCCAGCAGCTCCCTCTCAGCGGGAGGGCCGAGGGATGAGCAGTTCTTC	CASSSLSAGGPRDEQFF	TRBD2	TRBJ2-1	TRBV7-3	17	.
TGTGCCAGCAGTGAGACGGGACTCAGGAACACCGGGGAGCTGTTTTTT	CASSETGLRNTGELFF	.	TRBJ2-2	TRBV25-1	16	few
TGTGCCAGCAGCCCGGACGGGGCCAAAAACATTCAGTACTTC	CASSPDGAKNIQYF	.	TRBJ2-4	TRBV13	14	few
TGTGCCAGTAGTATAGCCGCGCAAGTTATGAACACTGAAGCTTTCTTT	CASSIAAQVMNTEAFF	.	TRBJ1-1	TRBV19	16	many
TGTGCCATCAGTGGGGAGGACAAGCAAGAGACCCAGTACTTC	CAISGEDKQETQYF	.	TRBJ2-5	TRBV10-3	14	many
TGTGCCAGCAGCTTAGATCTGGGGGCTGGGGCCAACGTCCTGACTTTC	CASSLDLGAGANVLTF	.	TRBJ2-6	TRBV11-2	16	many
TGTGCCAGCAGCCCCTTCACGGGGGGGCCCAACGAGCAGTACTTC	CASSPFTGGPNEQYF	TRBD2	TRBJ2-7	TRBV14	15	.
TGTGCCAGCAGTTACCGCCCGTTTCCCACTGAAGCTTTCTTT	CASSYRPFPTEAFF	.	TRBJ1-1	TRBV6-2/TRBV6-3	14	few
TGTGCCAGCAGCCTCCAGGGACCTAGCAATCAGCCCCAGCATTTT	CASSLQGPSNQPQHF	.	TRBJ1-5	TRBV7-8	15	.
TGCAGTGCAGTCGGACTCAGGCGGGAGACCCAGTACTTC	CSAVGLRRETQYF	.	TRBJ2-5	TRBV20-1	13	many
TGTGCCAGCAGTGAACTAGTGGGGGGTCAGCCCCAGCATTTT	CASSELVGGQPQHF	.	TRBJ1-5	TRBV6-1	14	few
TGCGCCAGCAGCTTGGCCGCAGGGGAGGTTGGCTACACCTTC	CASSLAAGEVGYTF	.	TRBJ1-2	TRBV5-1	14	many
TGTGCCAGCAGCTTGGGACCACGGACAACTAATGAAAAACTGTTTTTT	CASSLGPRTTNEKLFF	.	TRBJ1-4	TRBV5-5	16	few